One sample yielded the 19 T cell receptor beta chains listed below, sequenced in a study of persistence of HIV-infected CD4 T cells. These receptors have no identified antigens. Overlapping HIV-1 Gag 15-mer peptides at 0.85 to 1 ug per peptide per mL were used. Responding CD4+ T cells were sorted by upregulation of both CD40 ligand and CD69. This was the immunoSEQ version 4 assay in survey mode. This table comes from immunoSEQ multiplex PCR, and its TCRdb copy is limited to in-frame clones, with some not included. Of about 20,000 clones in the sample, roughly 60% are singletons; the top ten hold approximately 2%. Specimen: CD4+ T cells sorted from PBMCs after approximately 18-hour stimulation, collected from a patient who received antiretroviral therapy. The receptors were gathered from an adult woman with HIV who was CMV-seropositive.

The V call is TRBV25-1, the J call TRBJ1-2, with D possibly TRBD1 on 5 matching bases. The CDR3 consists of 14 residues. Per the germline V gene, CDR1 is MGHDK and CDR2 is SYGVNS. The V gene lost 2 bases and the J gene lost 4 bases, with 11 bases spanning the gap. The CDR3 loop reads CASSEGDGFYGYTF. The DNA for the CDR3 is TGTGCCAGCAGTGAAGGGGACGGATTCTATGGCTACACCTTC.

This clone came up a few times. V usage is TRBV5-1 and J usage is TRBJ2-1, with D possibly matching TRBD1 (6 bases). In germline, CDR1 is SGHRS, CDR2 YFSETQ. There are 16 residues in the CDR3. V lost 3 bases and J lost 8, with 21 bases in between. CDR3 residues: CASSSEGPFPGDEQFF. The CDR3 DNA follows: TGCGCCAGCAGCTCCGAGGGACCCTTTCCAGGGGATGAGCAGTTCTTC.

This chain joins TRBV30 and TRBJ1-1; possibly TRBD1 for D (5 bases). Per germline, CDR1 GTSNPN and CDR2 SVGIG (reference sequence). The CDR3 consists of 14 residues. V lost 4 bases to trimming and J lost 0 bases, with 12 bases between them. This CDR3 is CAWTVGGLNTEAFF. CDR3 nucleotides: TGTGCCTGGACCGTGGGGGGATTGAACACTGAAGCTTTCTTT.

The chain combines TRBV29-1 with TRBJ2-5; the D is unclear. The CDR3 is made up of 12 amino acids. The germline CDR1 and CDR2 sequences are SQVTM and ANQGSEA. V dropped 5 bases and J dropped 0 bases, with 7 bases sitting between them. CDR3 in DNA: TGCAGCGTTCGGTCAGACCAAGAGACCCAGTACTTC. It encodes CSVRSDQETQYF.

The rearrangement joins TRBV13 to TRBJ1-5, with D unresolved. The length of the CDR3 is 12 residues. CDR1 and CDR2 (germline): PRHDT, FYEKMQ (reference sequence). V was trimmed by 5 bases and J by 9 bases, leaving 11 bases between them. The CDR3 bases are TGTGCCAGCAGCCGGAACCTAGGGCCCCAGCATTTT. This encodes CASSRNLGPQHF.

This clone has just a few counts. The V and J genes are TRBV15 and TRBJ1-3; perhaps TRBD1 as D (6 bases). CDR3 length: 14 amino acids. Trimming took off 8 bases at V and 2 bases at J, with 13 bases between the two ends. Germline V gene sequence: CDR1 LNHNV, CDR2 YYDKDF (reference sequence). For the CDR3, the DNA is TGTGCCACCCGGGCGGACAGTACTGGAAACACCATATATTTT. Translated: CATRADSTGNTIYF.

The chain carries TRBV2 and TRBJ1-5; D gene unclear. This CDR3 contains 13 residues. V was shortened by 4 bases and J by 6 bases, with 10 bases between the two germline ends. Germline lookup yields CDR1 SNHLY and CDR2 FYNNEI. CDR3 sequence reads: CASSGSTSQPQHF. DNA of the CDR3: TGTGCCAGCAGTGGCAGTACAAGTCAGCCCCAGCATTTT.

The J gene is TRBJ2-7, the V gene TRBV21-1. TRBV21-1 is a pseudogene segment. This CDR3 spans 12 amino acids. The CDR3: CASSKGGYEQYV. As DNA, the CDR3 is TGTGCCAGCAGCAAAGGGGGCTACGAGCAGTACGTC.

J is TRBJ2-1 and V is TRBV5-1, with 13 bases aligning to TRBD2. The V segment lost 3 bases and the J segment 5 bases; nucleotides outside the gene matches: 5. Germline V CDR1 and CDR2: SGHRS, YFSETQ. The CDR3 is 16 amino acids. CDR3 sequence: CASSSHGTSGDNEQFF. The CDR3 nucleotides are TGCGCCAGCAGCTCGCACGGGACTAGCGGGGACAATGAGCAGTTCTTC.

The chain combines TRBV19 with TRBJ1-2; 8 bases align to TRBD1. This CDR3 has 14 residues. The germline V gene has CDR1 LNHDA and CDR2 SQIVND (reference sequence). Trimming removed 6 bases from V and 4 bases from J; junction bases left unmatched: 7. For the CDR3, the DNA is TGTGCCAGTAGCCCCCGGGACAGGCCCTATGGCTACACCTTC. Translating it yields CASSPRDRPYGYTF.

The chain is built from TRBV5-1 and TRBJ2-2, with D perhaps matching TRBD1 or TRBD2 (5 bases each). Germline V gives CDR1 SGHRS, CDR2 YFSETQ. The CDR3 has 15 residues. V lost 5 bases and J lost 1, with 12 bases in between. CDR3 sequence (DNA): TGCGCCAGCAGTCGGGACGGTCAGAACACCGGGGAGCTGTTTTTT. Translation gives CASSRDGQNTGELFF. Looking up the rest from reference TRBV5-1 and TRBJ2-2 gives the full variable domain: KAGVTQTPRYLIKTRGQQVTLSCSPISGHRSVSWYQQTPGQGLQFLFEYFSETQRNKGNFPGRFSGRQFSNSRSEMNVSTLELGDSALYLCASSRDGQNTGELFFGEGSRLTVL.

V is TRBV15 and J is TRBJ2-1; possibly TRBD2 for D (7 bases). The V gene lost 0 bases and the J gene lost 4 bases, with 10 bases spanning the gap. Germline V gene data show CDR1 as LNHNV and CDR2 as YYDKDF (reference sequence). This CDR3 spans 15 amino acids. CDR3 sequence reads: CATSRERGAYNEQFF. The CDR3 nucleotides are TGTGCCACCAGCAGAGAACGGGGGGCGTACAATGAGCAGTTCTTC.

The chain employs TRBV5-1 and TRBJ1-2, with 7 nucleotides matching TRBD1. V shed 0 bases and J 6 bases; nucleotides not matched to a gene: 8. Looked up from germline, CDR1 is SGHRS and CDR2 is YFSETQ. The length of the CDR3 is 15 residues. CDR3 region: CASSLALTGQDGYTF. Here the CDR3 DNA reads TGCGCCAGCAGCTTGGCCTTGACAGGGCAGGATGGCTACACCTTC.

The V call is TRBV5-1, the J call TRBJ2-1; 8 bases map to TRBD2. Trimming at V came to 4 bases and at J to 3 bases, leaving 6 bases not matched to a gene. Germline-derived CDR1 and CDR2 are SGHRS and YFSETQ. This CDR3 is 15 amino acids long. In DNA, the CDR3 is TGCGCCAGCAGCCCCGGGGGGGAGTACTACAATGAGCAGTTCTTC. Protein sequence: CASSPGGEYYNEQFF.

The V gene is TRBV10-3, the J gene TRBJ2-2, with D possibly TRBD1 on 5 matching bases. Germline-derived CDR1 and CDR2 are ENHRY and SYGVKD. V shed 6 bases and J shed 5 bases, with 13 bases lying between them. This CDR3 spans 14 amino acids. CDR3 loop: CAIRPRVGTGELFF. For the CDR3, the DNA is TGTGCCATCAGACCCAGGGTTGGGACCGGGGAGCTGTTTTTT.

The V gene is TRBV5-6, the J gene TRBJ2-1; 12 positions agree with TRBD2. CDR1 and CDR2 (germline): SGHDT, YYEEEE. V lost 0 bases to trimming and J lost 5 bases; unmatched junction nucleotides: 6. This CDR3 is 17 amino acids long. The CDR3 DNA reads TGTGCCAGCAGCTTGGTTACTAGCGGGGGGCCAGACAATGAGCAGTTCTTC. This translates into CASSLVTSGGPDNEQFF.

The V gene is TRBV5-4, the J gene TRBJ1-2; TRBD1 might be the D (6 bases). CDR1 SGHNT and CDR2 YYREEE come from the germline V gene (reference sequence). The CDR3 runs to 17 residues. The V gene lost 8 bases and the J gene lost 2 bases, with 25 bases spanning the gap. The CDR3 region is CASRRIGGIRENYGYTF. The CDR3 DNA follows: TGTGCCAGTCGACGCATCGGGGGCATCAGGGAAAACTATGGCTACACCTTC. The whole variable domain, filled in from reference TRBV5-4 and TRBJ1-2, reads ETGVTQSPTHLIKTRGQQVTLRCSSQSGHNTVSWYQQALGQGPQFIFQYYREEENGRGNFPPRFSGLQFPNYSSELNVNALELDDSALYLCASRRIGGIRENYGYTFGSGTRLTVV.

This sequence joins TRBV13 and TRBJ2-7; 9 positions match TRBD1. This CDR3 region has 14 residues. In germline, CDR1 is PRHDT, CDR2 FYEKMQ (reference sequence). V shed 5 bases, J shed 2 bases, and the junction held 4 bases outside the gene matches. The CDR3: CASSQGQGTYEQYF. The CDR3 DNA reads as TGTGCCAGCAGCCAAGGACAGGGGACCTACGAGCAGTACTTC.

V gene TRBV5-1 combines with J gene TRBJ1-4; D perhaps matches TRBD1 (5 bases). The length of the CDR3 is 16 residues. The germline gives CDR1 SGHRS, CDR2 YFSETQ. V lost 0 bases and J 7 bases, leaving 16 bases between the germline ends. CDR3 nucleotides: TGCGCCAGCAGCTTGGAGCGGGGGGGTGCAGGTGAAAAACTGTTTTTT. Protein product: CASSLERGGAGEKLFF.